The 27 T cell receptor beta chains listed next were all sequenced from one sample in a study of T-cell memory formation after mild COVID-19. TCRdb re-called the 5' RACE reads with MiXCR, one entry per CDR3 protein. The data hold just under 350,000 distinct CDR3 sequences, with approximately 12% observed a single time. Sequenced material: PBMCs or a T cell subset sorted from them (not recorded which). Source of these receptors: a man aged 18 to 30 who had mild COVID-19 (a few samples of this study predate the infection). Cell type and time point are not known.

This clonotype was observed a few times. The genes are TRBV5-1 and TRBJ2-5; a weak D match, TRBD1 (6 bases). V lost 4 bases and J lost 3, with 10 bases in between. From germline, CDR1 is SGHRS and CDR2 YFSETQ. This CDR3 comprises 13 residues. The DNA of the CDR3 is TGCGCCAGCAGCGAACAGGGTAAAGAGACCCAGTACTTC. Translated, it gives CASSEQGKETQYF.

Ten or more counts support this clonotype. The chain is built from TRBV4-3 and TRBJ2-2; 9 nucleotides match TRBD2. The CDR3 totals 19 residues. The J segment lost 0 bases and the V segment lost 0 bases, leaving 8 bases of the junction unmatched. CDR1 is LGHNA and CDR2 is YSLEER in the germline V gene. The CDR3 reads CASSQDSLAGTANTGELFF. The CDR3 nucleotides are TGCGCCAGCAGCCAAGATAGTCTAGCGGGGACCGCGAACACCGGGGAGCTGTTTTTT.

This clonotype was recorded a few times. The chain uses TRBV20-1 and TRBJ2-3; D is possibly TRBD1 (5 bases). V lost 7 bases and J 4 bases, leaving 21 bases between the germline ends. This CDR3 comprises 15 residues. CDR1 DFQATT and CDR2 SNEGSKA come from the germline V gene (reference sequence). The CDR3 DNA follows: TGCAGTGTTGCCCGACCTGGACAACGCGCAGATACGCAGTATTTT. Its translation: CSVARPGQRADTQYF.

This clonotype has ten or more counts. The DNA of the CDR3 is TGCGCCAGCAGGACCGGGACTACAGTTGCCGGGGAGCTGTTTTTT. Encoded protein: CASRTGTTVAGELFF. The chain couples TRBV5-1 to TRBJ2-2, with TRBD2 matching 7 bases. The length of the CDR3 is 15 residues. The germline V gene encodes CDR1 SGHRS and CDR2 YFSETQ. Trimming removed 5 bases from V and 6 bases from J; junction bases left unmatched: 10.

There are a few counts of this clonotype. The rearrangement joins TRBV29-1 to TRBJ2-3; the D is unclear. V shed 0 bases and J shed 2 bases, with 9 bases lying between them. This CDR3 spans 14 amino acids. CDR1 and CDR2 (germline): SQVTM, ANQGSEA. The CDR3 region has the DNA TGCAGCGTTGAAGATCTTGTCTTCACAGATACGCAGTATTTT. This sequence encodes CSVEDLVFTDTQYF.

In this sample, this clonotype turned up a few times. The CDR3 spells CASSQDGRYSANEKLFF. The CDR3, as DNA: TGCGCCAGCAGCCAAGATGGGCGGTACTCGGCTAATGAAAAACTGTTTTTT. The chain has TRBV4-3 and TRBJ1-4; D unclear. Germline CDR1 is LGHNA and CDR2 is YSLEER. Trimming removed 0 bases from V and 3 bases from J, with 14 bases in between. This CDR3 contains 17 residues.

In its sample, this clonotype was seen a few times. The chain joins TRBV7-3 to TRBJ2-5; 9 bases map to TRBD2. The CDR3 consists of 14 residues. V gave up 2 bases and J gave up 4 bases; unmatched junction bases: 2. Germline CDR1 SGHTA, CDR2 FQGTGA. DNA for the CDR3: TGTGCCAGCAGCTTAGATAGCGGGGGAGAGACCCAGTACTTC. Translating gives CASSLDSGGETQYF.

This clonotype was picked up a small number of times. The chain carries TRBV29-1 and TRBJ1-1, with 8 bases fitting TRBD1. The junction had 8 bases not matched to a gene; V was cut back by 7 bases and J by 4 bases. The CDR3 is made up of 13 amino acids. Germline V gene data show CDR1 as SQVTM and CDR2 as ANQGSEA. The CDR3 region is CSASGQGGTEAFF. The CDR3 DNA reads TGCAGCGCCTCCGGACAGGGCGGCACTGAAGCTTTCTTT.

Only a few counts were recorded for this clonotype. CDR3 residues: CASSQGQRGYNEQFF. DNA of the CDR3: TGCGCCAGCAGCCAGGGGCAGAGGGGCTACAATGAGCAGTTCTTC. V usage is TRBV5-1 and J usage is TRBJ2-1; possibly TRBD1 for D (6 bases). The V and J ends lost 4 bases and 3 bases respectively, with 14 bases between them. CDR3 length: 15 amino acids. Germline-derived CDR1 and CDR2 are SGHRS and YFSETQ. Full variable domain (missing parts from reference TRBV5-1 and TRBJ2-1): KAGVTQTPRYLIKTRGQQVTLSCSPISGHRSVSWYQQTPGQGLQFLFEYFSETQRNKGNFPGRFSGRQFSNSRSEMNVSTLELGDSALYLCASSQGQRGYNEQFFGPGTRLTVL.

In this sample, this clonotype turned up many times. This sequence joins TRBV20-1 and TRBJ1-2, with D uncertain. CDR3 length equals 13 residues. The germline V and J ends were trimmed by 6 bases and 7 bases, with 18 bases remaining between them. Germline CDR1 and CDR2: DFQATT and SNEGSKA (reference sequence). CDR3 sequence: CSAPPSAGRGYTF. CDR3 in DNA: TGCAGTGCCCCGCCCTCGGCCGGACGTGGCTACACCTTC.

This clonotype was picked up a small number of times. The V gene is TRBV7-2, the J gene TRBJ2-1, with 9 bases matching TRBD1. CDR1 SGHTA and CDR2 FQGNSA come from the germline V gene. The CDR3 extends over 15 amino acids. Trimming took 5 bases from V and 7 from J; bases not matched to a gene: 9. CDR3 region: CASSPGTGFGNEQFF. CDR3 nucleotides: TGTGCCAGCAGCCCCGGGACAGGGTTCGGTAATGAGCAGTTCTTC.

The chain joins TRBV20-1 to TRBJ2-2; D is uncertain. CDR1 is DFQATT, CDR2 SNEGSKA, per germline (reference sequence). There are 17 residues in the CDR3. The V end lost 5 bases, the J end lost 1 base, and 20 bases lay between the germline ends. CDR3 sequence (DNA): TGCAGTGCTCGCCCCGGGCCCTTTCAAATGAACACCGGGGAGCTGTTTTTT. Its translation: CSARPGPFQMNTGELFF.

This clonotype was observed a few times. The chain carries TRBV7-2 and TRBJ2-7, with D perhaps TRBD1 (6 bases). Germline V gene lookup returns CDR1 SGHTA and CDR2 FQGNSA. Trimming shortened V by 5 bases and J by 7 bases, and 15 bases separated the two germline ends. This CDR3 contains 13 residues. CDR3 region: CASSRTDPGEQYF. CDR3 coding DNA: TGTGCCAGCAGCCGGACAGATCCGGGAGAGCAGTACTTC.

Many counts were recorded for this clonotype. This chain connects TRBV6-6 to TRBJ1-5; a weak D match, TRBD1 (6 bases). The CDR3 runs 15 residues. Trimming removed 6 bases at V and 1 base at J, with 13 bases between. Germline CDR1 reads MNHNY; CDR2 reads SVGAGI (reference sequence). The CDR3 protein is CASSLQGGSNQPQHF. In DNA, the CDR3 is TGTGCCAGCAGCCTACAGGGTGGGAGCAATCAGCCCCAGCATTTT.

There are a few counts of this clonotype. CDR3 sequence: CASSLDGAGADTQYF. The CDR3 DNA reads TGTGCCAGCAGTCTAGACGGGGCCGGGGCAGATACGCAGTATTTT. This chain uses TRBV25-1 with TRBJ2-3; D may correspond to TRBD1 or TRBD2 (5 bases each). The CDR3 covers 15 residues. V was trimmed by 5 bases and J by 4 bases, leaving 16 bases between them. Germline V lookup: CDR1 MGHDK, CDR2 SYGVNS.

The chain is built from TRBV20-1 and TRBJ1-6; 7 bases line up with TRBD1. This CDR3 is built from 15 residues. With V trimmed by 0 bases and J by 9 bases, 8 bases remained unmatched. Germline V lookup: CDR1 DFQATT, CDR2 SNEGSKA (reference sequence). The CDR3 protein is CSARDPRDSSSPLHF. The CDR3 region has the DNA TGCAGTGCTAGAGACCCCCGGGACAGCTCTTCACCCCTCCACTTT.

J is TRBJ2-1 and V is TRBV5-1, with a tentative D call TRBD1 (6 bases). Germline V gene data show CDR1 as SGHRS and CDR2 as YFSETQ. The CDR3 is 18 amino acids. V was cut by 3 bases and J by 6 bases, with 25 bases left in between. The CDR3 sequence: CASSSPEDQGIRVNEQFF. In nucleotides, the CDR3 is TGCGCCAGCAGCTCACCGGAGGATCAGGGGATTCGTGTCAATGAGCAGTTCTTC. The entire variable domain, with the rest obtained from reference TRBV5-1 and TRBJ2-1, is as follows: KAGVTQTPRYLIKTRGQQVTLSCSPISGHRSVSWYQQTPGQGLQFLFEYFSETQRNKGNFPGRFSGRQFSNSRSEMNVSTLELGDSALYLCASSSPEDQGIRVNEQFFGPGTRLTVL.

This clonotype was seen only a few times. This chain links TRBV5-1 with TRBJ2-7; 10 nucleotides match TRBD1. There are 13 residues in the CDR3. CDR1 is SGHRS and CDR2 is YFSETQ in the germline V gene. Trimming cost V 7 bases and J 7 bases; bases outside gene matches: 8. In nucleotides, the CDR3 is TGCGCCAGCCCGGGACAGGGGACCTTTGAGCAGTACGTC. This sequence encodes CASPGQGTFEQYV.

The V call is TRBV7-6, the J call TRBJ1-6; D remains ambiguous. From germline, CDR1 is SGHVS and CDR2 FNYEAQ. This CDR3 spans 13 amino acids. V was clipped by 4 bases and J by 7 bases, with 8 bases between them. In DNA form, the CDR3 reads TGTGCCAGCAGCTGGACGGAAAATTCACCCCTCCACTTT. Protein sequence: CASSWTENSPLHF.

The chain recombines TRBV4-2 with TRBJ1-1, with D unclear. The CDR3 totals 14 residues. The V end lost 3 bases, the J end lost 4 bases, and 12 bases lay between the germline ends. Germline CDR1 LGHNA, CDR2 YNFKEQ. CDR3 sequence: CASSQRDSGTEAFF. Written as DNA, the CDR3 is TGTGCCAGCAGCCAGCGGGATTCGGGCACTGAAGCTTTCTTT.

This clonotype was seen repeatedly, ten times or more. CDR3 region: CASGLGRTYEQYF. CDR3 coding DNA: TGTGCTAGTGGTTTGGGCAGGACCTACGAGCAGTACTTC. The chain couples TRBV12-5 to TRBJ2-7; D unclear. With 1 base removed from V and 2 bases from J, the gap between germline ends came to 6 bases. This CDR3 comprises 13 residues. The germline V gene has CDR1 LGHNT and CDR2 FRNRAP.

This rearrangement joins TRBV25-1 to TRBJ1-2, with TRBD1 as a possible D gene (6 bases). Per germline, CDR1 MGHDK and CDR2 SYGVNS. V lost 6 bases, J lost 4 bases, and 12 bases lay in between. This CDR3 is built from 13 residues. CDR3 sequence: CASRPGARYGYTF. DNA of the CDR3: TGTGCCAGCAGACCGGGGGCGCGCTATGGCTACACCTTC.

This clonotype was counted between two and nine times. V is TRBV25-1 and J is TRBJ1-5; D unresolved. Deletions cut 2 bases from V and 9 bases from J, with 17 bases between. The CDR3 extends over 15 amino acids. Germline V gives CDR1 MGHDK, CDR2 SYGVNS. The CDR3 DNA follows: TGTGCCAGCAGTGAAGACCCCTCGGACCCGGGGCCCCAGCATTTT. Translation: CASSEDPSDPGPQHF. The full variable domain, rest sourced from reference TRBV25-1 and TRBJ1-5, is EADIYQTPRYLVIGTGKKITLECSQTMGHDKMYWYQQDPGMELHLIHYSYGVNSTEKGDLSSESTVSRIRTEHFPLTLESARPSHTSQYLCASSEDPSDPGPQHFGDGTRLSIL.

The V gene is TRBV7-9, the J gene TRBJ2-5; 10 bases map to TRBD1. This CDR3 contains 16 residues. V trimming: 5 bases; J trimming: 3 bases; junction bases outside the gene matches: 9. Germline V CDR1 and CDR2: SEHNR, FQNEAQ (reference sequence). CDR3 sequence reads: CASSPRDRGSEETQYF. The CDR3 DNA follows: TGTGCCAGCAGCCCCCGGGACAGGGGCTCAGAAGAGACCCAGTACTTC.

This clonotype was detected only a few times. J is TRBJ2-3 and V is TRBV12-5; TRBD2 might be the D (5 bases). The CDR3 consists of 11 residues. V shed 7 bases and J shed 4 bases, with 6 bases lying between them. The V gene's germline CDR1 is LGHNT and CDR2 FRNRAP. This chain's CDR3 is CASAEADTQYF. CDR3 sequence (DNA): TGTGCTAGTGCGGAGGCAGATACGCAGTATTTT.

This chain uses TRBV25-1 with TRBJ2-2; 8 bases map to TRBD1. The V gene's germline CDR1 is MGHDK and CDR2 SYGVNS. The CDR3 has 14 residues. The junction had 4 bases not matched to a gene; V was cut back by 3 bases and J by 7 bases. CDR3 amino acids: CASSDPRGRGELFF. CDR3 nucleotides: TGTGCCAGCAGTGATCCCAGGGGGCGCGGGGAGCTGTTTTTT.

The rearrangement uses TRBV20-1 and TRBJ1-5; tentatively, D is TRBD1 (6 bases). This CDR3 has 15 amino acids. Germline CDR1 reads DFQATT; CDR2 reads SNEGSKA (reference sequence). Trimming shortened V by 7 bases and J by 7 bases, and 23 bases separated the two germline ends. The CDR3 spells CSVRSRGGLYQPQHF. CDR3 coding DNA: TGCAGTGTTCGGAGCAGGGGAGGACTATACCAGCCCCAGCATTTT.